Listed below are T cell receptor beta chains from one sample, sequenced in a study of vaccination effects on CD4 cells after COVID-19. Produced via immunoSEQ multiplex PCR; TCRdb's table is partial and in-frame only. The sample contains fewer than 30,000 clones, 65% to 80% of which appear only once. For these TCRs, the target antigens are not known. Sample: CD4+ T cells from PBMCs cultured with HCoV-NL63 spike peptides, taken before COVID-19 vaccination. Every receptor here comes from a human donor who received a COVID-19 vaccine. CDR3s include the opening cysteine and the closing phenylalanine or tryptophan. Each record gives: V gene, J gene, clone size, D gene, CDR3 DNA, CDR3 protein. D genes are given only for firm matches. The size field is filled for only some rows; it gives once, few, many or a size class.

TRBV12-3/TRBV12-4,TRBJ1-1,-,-,TGTGCCAGCAGTTTGGGCAAGAACACTGAAGCTTTCTTT,CASSLGKNTEAFF
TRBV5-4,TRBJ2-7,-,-,TGTGCCAGCAGCCGACCCCACTCCTACGAGCAGTACTTC,CASSRPHSYEQYF
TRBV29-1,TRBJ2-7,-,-,TGCAGCGTTGAGAACGGGCTCAGGGTCTTC,CSVENGLRVF
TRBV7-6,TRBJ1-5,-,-,TGTGCCAGCAGCTTATTTTCGGGAGCAAATCAGCCCCAGCATTTT,CASSLFSGANQPQHF
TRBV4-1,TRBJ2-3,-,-,TGCGCCAGCAGCCAAAATAGCGGCCCCCCAGATACGCAGTATTTT,CASSQNSGPPDTQYF
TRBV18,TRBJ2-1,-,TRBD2,TGTGCCAGCTCCCCCAAGGGACTAGCGGGGGGTAACGAGCAGTTCTTC,CASSPKGLAGGNEQFF
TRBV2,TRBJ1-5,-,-,TGTGCCAGCAGTGAAGCGCTGTGGGGACAGCCCCAGCATTTT,CASSEALWGQPQHF
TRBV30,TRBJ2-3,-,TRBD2,TGTGCCTGGACCAACCTAGCGGGGGTTGCAGATACGCAGTATTTT,CAWTNLAGVADTQYF
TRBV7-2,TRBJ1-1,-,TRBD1,TGTGCCAGTAACCGCCACCTAATGAGGGGGCCGAACACTGAAGCTTTCTTT,CASNRHLMRGPNTEAFF
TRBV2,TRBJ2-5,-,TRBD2,TGTGCCAGCACCGGACTAGCGGCTTCCCAAGAGACCCAGTACTTC,CASTGLAASQETQYF
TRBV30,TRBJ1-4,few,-,TGTGCCTGGAGTGTAAATGAAAAACTGTTTTTT,CAWSVNEKLFF
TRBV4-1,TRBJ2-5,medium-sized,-,TGCGCCAGCAGCCCTGAGGACAGCCCACGTGAGACCCAGTACTTC,CASSPEDSPRETQYF
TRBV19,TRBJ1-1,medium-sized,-,TGTGCCAGTAGACTTGGCACAATGAACACTGAAGCTTTCTTT,CASRLGTMNTEAFF
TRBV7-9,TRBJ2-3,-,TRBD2,TGTGCCAGCAGCTTAGGACGGACTAGGATGTGGAATACGCAGTATTTT,CASSLGRTRMWNTQYF
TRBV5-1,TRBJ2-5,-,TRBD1,TGCGCCAGCAGCCATCGGACAGGGATCATGGAGACCCAGTACTTC,CASSHRTGIMETQYF
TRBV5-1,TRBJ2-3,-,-,TGCGCCAGCAGCGAGCGGAGGTCCGCAGATACGCAGTATTTT,CASSERRSADTQYF
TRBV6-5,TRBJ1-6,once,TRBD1,TGTGCCAGCACCCCGGGACAGGGGAATTCACCCCTCCACTTT,CASTPGQGNSPLHF
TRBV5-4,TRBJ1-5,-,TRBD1,TGTGCCAGCAGCCAAGGGACAGGTTCCAATCAGCCCCAGCATTTT,CASSQGTGSNQPQHF
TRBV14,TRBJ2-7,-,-,TGTGCCAGCAGCCAGGAACACGAGCAGTACTTC,CASSQEHEQYF
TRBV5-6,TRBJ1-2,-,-,TGTGCCAGCAGCTTGGCCAAGCGGTCGTATGGCTACACCTTC,CASSLAKRSYGYTF
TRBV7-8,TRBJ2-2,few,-,TGTGCCAGCAGCTACATCAGGGGGAGGACCGGGGAGCTGTTTTTT,CASSYIRGRTGELFF
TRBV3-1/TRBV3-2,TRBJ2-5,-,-,TGTGCCAGCAGCCAAAATCTCCCAGACCAGGAGACCCAGTACTTC,CASSQNLPDQETQYF
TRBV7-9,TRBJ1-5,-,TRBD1,TGTGCCAGCAGCTCCGGACAGGGGGATGAGCCCCAGCATTTT,CASSSGQGDEPQHF
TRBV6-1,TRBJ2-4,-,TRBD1,TGTGCCAGCAGTGAAAGGGGGCATTTAAACATTCAGTACTTC,CASSERGHLNIQYF
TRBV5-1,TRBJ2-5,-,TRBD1,TGCGCCAGCAGCTTCACCGGGACAGGGGCTGGGGAGACCCAGTACTTC,CASSFTGTGAGETQYF
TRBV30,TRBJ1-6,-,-,TGTGCCTGGAGTTGGGACGATGGGGCTTCGCCCCTCCACTTT,CAWSWDDGASPLHF
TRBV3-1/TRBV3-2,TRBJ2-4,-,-,TGTGCCAGCAGCCAAGAAGAAAGGGCCCTCAAAAACATTCAGTACTTC,CASSQEERALKNIQYF
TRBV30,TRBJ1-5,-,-,TGTGCCTGGAGTGTGAGAAAAACAGGGTACCAGCCCCAGCATTTT,CAWSVRKTGYQPQHF
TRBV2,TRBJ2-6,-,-,TGTGCCAGCAGTGAAGCCGGCAGGACTGGGGCCAACGTCCTGACTTTC,CASSEAGRTGANVLTF
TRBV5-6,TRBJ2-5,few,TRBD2,TGTGCCAGCAGCCCGGGACTACAAGAGACCCAGTACTTC,CASSPGLQETQYF
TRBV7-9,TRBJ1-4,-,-,TGTGCCAGCAGGGACATACACTCTCCTAATGAAAAACTGTTTTTT,CASRDIHSPNEKLFF
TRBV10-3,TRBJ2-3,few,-,TGTGCCATCCGCTCCAGCGTCGGCACAGATACGCAGTATTTT,CAIRSSVGTDTQYF
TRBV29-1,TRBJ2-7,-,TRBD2,TGCAGCGGGGGGACTAGACTCTACGAGCAGTACTTC,CSGGTRLYEQYF
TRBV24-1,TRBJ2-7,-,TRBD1,TGTGCCACCAGTCCCCCCGGGACAGGGAATACCTACGAGCAGTACTTC,CATSPPGTGNTYEQYF
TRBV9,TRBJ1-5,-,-,TGTGCCAGCAGCGCTGGGGGGGGGTACACGCAGCCCCAGCATTTT,CASSAGGGYTQPQHF
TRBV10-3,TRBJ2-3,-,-,TGTGCCATCAGTGAGCCATTTCTAGACACAGATACGCAGTATTTT,CAISEPFLDTDTQYF
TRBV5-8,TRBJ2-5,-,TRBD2,TGTGCCAGCAGCTTGAGCCGGACTAGCGGGGGGTACTCCCAAGAGACCCAGTACTTC,CASSLSRTSGGYSQETQYF
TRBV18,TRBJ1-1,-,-,TGTGCCAGCTCACAAGACAGCCTGAACACTGAAGCTTTCTTT,CASSQDSLNTEAFF
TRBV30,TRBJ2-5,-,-,TGTGCCTGGAGGCCAGGCCCAGGGGCGGAGACCCAGTACTTC,CAWRPGPGAETQYF
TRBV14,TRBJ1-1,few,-,TGTGCCAGCAGCCAAGATCCTCCCTTCCCAGGAATGAACACTGAAGCTTTCTTT,CASSQDPPFPGMNTEAFF
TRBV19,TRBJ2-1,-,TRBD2,TGTGCCAGTAGTGGCCATGGGACTACCGCGTTATACAATGAGCAGTTCTTC,CASSGHGTTALYNEQFF
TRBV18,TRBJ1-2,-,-,TGTGCCAGCTCGCCAGGGGAACCCTATGGCTACACCTTC,CASSPGEPYGYTF
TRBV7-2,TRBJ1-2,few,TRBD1,TGTGCCAGCAGCCCGCCGGACAGGTACTATGGCTACACCTTC,CASSPPDRYYGYTF
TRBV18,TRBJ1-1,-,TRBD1,TGTGCCAGCTCACCACTATACAGGGGGAACACTGAAGCTTTCTTT,CASSPLYRGNTEAFF
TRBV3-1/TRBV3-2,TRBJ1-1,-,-,TGTGCCAGCAGCCAAGATCTGTACGGGAACACTGAAGCTTTCTTT,CASSQDLYGNTEAFF
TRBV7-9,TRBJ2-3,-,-,TGTGCCAGCAGCTTAGGGGGGGCGACCCTTAGCACAGATACGCAGTATTTT,CASSLGGATLSTDTQYF
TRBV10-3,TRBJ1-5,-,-,TGTGCCATCAGTGCGGGGGGTCCCAGCAATCAGCCCCAGCATTTT,CAISAGGPSNQPQHF
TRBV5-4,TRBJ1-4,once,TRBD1,TGTGCCAGCAGCTTGGGGACAGGGAATGAAAAACTGTTTTTT,CASSLGTGNEKLFF
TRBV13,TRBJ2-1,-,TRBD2,TGTGCCAGCAGCTTATGGAAAGGTGCGGGAGGGGATGAGCAGTTCTTC,CASSLWKGAGGDEQFF
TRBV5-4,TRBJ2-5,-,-,TGTGCCAGCAGCTTGGATTTAGGAGGGGGGAACAAAGAGACCCAGTACTTC,CASSLDLGGGNKETQYF
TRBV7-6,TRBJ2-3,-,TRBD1,TGTGCCAGCAGCTTAAGGGGGCGAGGTAACCCAGATACGCAGTATTTT,CASSLRGRGNPDTQYF
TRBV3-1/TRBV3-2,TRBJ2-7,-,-,TGTGCCAGCAGCCCCGGACAGCCCTACGAGCAGTACTTC,CASSPGQPYEQYF
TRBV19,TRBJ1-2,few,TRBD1,TGTGCCAGTAGTATCTCTACAGGGGGCTATGGCTACACCTTC,CASSISTGGYGYTF